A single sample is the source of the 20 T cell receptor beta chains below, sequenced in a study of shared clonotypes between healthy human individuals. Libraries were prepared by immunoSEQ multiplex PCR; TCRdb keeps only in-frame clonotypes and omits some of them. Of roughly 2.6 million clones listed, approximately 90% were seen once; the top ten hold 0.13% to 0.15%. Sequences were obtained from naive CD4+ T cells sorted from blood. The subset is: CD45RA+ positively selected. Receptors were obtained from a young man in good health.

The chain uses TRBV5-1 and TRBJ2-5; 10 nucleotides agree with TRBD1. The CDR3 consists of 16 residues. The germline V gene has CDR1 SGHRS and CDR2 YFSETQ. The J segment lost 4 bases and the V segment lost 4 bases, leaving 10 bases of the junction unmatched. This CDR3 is CASSPAGTGVLETQYF. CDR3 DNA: TGCGCCAGCAGCCCCGCTGGGACAGGGGTTTTAGAGACCCAGTACTTC.

For the CDR3, the DNA is TGTGCCAGCAGCGCGGGGCCAGAGCTTAACACTGAAGCTTTCTTT. Its translation is CASSAGPELNTEAFF. The chain links TRBV5-4 to TRBJ1-1; D possibly corresponds to TRBD1 (5 bases). CDR3 length: 15 residues. Germline V gene data show CDR1 as SGHNT and CDR2 as YYREEE (reference sequence). Trimming pared 4 bases from V and 2 bases from J, leaving 15 bases between.

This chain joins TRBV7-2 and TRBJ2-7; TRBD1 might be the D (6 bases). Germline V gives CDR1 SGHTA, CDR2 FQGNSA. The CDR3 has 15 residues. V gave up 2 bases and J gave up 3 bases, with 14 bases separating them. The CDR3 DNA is TGTGCCAGCAGCTTAAGTACAGGGATGATCTACGAGCAGTACTTC. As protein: CASSLSTGMIYEQYF.

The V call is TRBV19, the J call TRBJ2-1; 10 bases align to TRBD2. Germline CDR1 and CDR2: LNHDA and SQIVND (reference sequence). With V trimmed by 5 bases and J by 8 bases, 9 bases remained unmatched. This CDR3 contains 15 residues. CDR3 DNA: TGTGCCAGTAGTTCCGGGGGAGCGGGAGGGGATGAGCAGTTCTTC. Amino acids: CASSSGGAGGDEQFF.

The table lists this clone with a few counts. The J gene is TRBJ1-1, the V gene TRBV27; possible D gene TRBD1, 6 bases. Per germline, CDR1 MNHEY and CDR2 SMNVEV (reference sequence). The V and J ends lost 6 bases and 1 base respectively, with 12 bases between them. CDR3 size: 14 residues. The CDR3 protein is CASRMDSRNTEAFF. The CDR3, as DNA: TGTGCCAGCAGAATGGACAGTCGGAACACTGAAGCTTTCTTT.

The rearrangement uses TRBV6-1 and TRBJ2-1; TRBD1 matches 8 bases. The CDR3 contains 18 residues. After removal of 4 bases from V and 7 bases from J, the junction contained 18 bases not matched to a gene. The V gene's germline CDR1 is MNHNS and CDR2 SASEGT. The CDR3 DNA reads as TGTGCCAGCAGTGCGACTCGGTCGACAGGGGTTTTAATGAATGAGCAGTTCTTC. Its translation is CASSATRSTGVLMNEQFF.

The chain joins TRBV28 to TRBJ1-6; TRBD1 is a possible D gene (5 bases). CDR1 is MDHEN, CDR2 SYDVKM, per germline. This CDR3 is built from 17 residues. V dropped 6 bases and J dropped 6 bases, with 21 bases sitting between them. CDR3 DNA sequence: TGTGCCAGCAGCAGTTTACCCAAGACGGGGACTAATTCACCCCTCCACTTT. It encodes CASSSLPKTGTNSPLHF.

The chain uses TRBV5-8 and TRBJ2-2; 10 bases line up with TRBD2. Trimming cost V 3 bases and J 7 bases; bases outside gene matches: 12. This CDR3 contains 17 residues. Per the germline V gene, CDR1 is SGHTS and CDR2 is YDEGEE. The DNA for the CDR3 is TGTGCCAGCAGCTCTACCCTTAGCGGGGGGCGCGTCGGGGAGCTGTTTTTT. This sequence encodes CASSSTLSGGRVGELFF.

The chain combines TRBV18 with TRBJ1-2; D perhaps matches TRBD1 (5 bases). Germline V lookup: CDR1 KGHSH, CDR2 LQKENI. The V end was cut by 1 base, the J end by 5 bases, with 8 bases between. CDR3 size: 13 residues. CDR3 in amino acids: CASSPRDGYGYTF. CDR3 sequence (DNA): TGTGCCAGCTCACCACGGGACGGTTATGGCTACACCTTC.

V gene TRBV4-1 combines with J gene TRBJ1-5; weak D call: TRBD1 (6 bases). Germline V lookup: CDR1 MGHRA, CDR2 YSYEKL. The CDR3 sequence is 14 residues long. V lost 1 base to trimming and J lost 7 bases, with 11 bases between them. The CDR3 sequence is CASSQGQVGQPQHF. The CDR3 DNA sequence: TGCGCCAGCAGCCAAGGACAGGTAGGGCAGCCCCAGCATTTT.

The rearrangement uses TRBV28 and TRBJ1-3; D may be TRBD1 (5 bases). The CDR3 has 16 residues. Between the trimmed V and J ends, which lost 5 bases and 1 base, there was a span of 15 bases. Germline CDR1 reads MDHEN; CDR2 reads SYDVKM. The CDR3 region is CASSQYQGGSGNTIYF. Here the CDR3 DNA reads TGTGCCAGCAGTCAATACCAGGGAGGATCTGGAAACACCATATATTTT. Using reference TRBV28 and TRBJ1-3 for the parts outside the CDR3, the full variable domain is DVKVTQSSRYLVKRTGEKVFLECVQDMDHENMFWYRQDPGLGLRLIYFSYDVKMKEKGDIPEGYSVSREKKERFSLILESASTNQTSMYLCASSQYQGGSGNTIYFGEGSWLTVV.

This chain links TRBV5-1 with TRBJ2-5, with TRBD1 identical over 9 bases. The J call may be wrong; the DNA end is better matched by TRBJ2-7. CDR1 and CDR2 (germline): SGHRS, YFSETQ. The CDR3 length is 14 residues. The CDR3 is CASSLVQGAHEQYF. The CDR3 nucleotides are TGCGCCAGCAGTCTCGTACAGGGGGCCCACGAGCAGTACTTC.

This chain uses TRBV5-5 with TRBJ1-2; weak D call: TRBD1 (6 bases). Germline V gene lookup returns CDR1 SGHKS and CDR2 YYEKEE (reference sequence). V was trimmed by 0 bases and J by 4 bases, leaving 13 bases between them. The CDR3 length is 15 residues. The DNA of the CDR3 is TGTGCCAGCAGCTTGGCGTGGCAGGGGACCTATGGCTACACCTTC. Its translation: CASSLAWQGTYGYTF.

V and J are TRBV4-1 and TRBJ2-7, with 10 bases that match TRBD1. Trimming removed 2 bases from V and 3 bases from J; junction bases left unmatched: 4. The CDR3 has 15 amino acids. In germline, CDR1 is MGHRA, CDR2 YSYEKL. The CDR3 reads CASSQRTGGGYEQYF. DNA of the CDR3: TGCGCCAGCAGCCAACGGACAGGGGGAGGCTACGAGCAGTACTTC.

CDR3 protein: CASSLPGDADTQYF. Here the CDR3 DNA reads TGTGCCAGCAGCCTACCGGGAGACGCAGATACGCAGTATTTT. This sequence joins TRBV5-4 and TRBJ2-3, with a possible D match to TRBD2 (6 bases). V was shortened by 4 bases and J by 4 bases, with 13 bases between the two germline ends. The CDR3 contains 14 residues. Germline values: CDR1 SGHNT, CDR2 YYREEE (reference sequence).

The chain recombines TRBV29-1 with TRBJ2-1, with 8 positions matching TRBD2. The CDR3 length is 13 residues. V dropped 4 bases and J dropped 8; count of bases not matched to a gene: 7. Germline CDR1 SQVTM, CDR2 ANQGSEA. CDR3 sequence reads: CSVVIAGRYEQFF. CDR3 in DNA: TGCAGCGTTGTAATAGCGGGACGGTATGAGCAGTTCTTC.

The CDR3 is CASSQASASGGYEQFF. The DNA of the CDR3 is TGCGCCAGCAGCCAAGCTTCGGCTAGCGGGGGGTATGAGCAGTTCTTC. The V call is TRBV4-1, the J call TRBJ2-1, with 11 bases fitting TRBD2. This CDR3 contains 16 residues. V lost 1 base, J lost 8 bases, and 7 bases stayed unmatched. The V gene's germline CDR1 is MGHRA and CDR2 YSYEKL.

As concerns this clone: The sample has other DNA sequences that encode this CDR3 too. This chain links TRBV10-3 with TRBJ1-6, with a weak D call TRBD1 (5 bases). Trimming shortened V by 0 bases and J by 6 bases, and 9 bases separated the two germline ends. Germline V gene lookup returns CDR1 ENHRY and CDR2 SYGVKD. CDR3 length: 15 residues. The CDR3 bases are TGTGCCATCAGTGAGTCGAGTCAGGGTAATTCACCCCTCCACTTT. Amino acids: CAISESSQGNSPLHF.

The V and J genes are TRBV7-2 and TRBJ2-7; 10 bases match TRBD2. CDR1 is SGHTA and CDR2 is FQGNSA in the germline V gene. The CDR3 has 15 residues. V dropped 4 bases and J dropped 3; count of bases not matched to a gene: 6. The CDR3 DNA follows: TGTGCCAGCAGCTGGGGGCCTAGCGGGAGCTACGAGCAGTACTTC. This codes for CASSWGPSGSYEQYF.

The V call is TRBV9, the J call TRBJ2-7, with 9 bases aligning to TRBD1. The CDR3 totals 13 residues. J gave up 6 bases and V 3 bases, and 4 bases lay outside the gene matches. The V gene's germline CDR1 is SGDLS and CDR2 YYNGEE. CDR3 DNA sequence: TGTGCCAGCAGCGGGGGACAGGGCGGCGAGCAGTACTTC. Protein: CASSGGQGGEQYF.